This entry describes one T cell receptor beta chain. What it binds is unknown. This record belongs to a study of cytomegalovirus exposure and HLA in healthy donors. The overall study: The study placed less than 90% of its approximately 430 genotyped donors in the Caucasian-associated ancestry cluster. Points from the study as a whole: It was in a later analysis that TCR association rates were seen to vary by HLA locus, highest for DRB1 and lowest for HLA-C.

PCR primers comprised 60 Vbeta and 13 Jbeta primers. Only in-frame clones appear in the TCRdb table, and some are missing; sequencing was by immunoSEQ multiplex PCR. The data contain about 170,000 clones, over 70% of them singletons. Healthy bone marrow donors supplied every sample. Source material: PBMCs. The clonotype originates from a woman aged 50 to 60 in good health and CMV-seropositive.

Here the CDR3 reads CASSSTSGLAGVHYEQYF. CDR3 bases: TGTGCCAGCAGCTCCACCTCGGGACTAGCGGGAGTTCACTACGAGCAGTACTTC. V is TRBV11-3 and J is TRBJ2-7; 14 nucleotides agree with TRBD2. The germline CDR1 and CDR2 sequences are SGHNT and YENEEA. The CDR3 is 18 amino acids. Germline trimming cut 4 bases from V and 3 bases from J; bases unmatched to any gene: 11. Drawing the rest from reference TRBV11-3 and TRBJ2-7, the complete variable domain is EAGVVQSPRYKIIEKKQPVAFWCNPISGHNTLYWYLQNLGQGPELLIRYENEEAVDDSQLPKDRFSAERLKGVDSTLKIQPAELGDSAVYLCASSSTSGLAGVHYEQYFGPGTRLTVT.